The clone carrying this T cell receptor beta chain has just a few counts. The antigen remains undetermined. This CDR3 contains 15 residues. Germline assignment: CDR1 MNHNS and CDR2 SASEGT. Between the trimmed V and J ends, which lost 6 bases and 3 bases, there was a span of 14 bases. This sample is drawn from a study of regulatory T cells in long-lasting Graves disease. Findings and limits, study-wide: With persistent disease, TRBV28, TRBJ1-2 and TRBJ2-5 were the favored segments.

Assembly of TCR beta libraries relied on iRepertoire HTBI primers together with Arm-PCR of CDR3 regions. TCRdb analysed the multiplex PCR reads with MiXCR anew, one entry per CDR3 protein. The table lists 650,000 to 850,000 distinct CDR3 sequences, approximately 31% of them singletons, with around 42% in the top ten. As to time point: persistent/refractory GD, antithyroid drugs over 5 years with positive TRAb. PBMC RNA was the source of the TCR library. This receptor was obtained from a female donor with Graves disease. The chain carries TRBV6-1 and TRBJ1-4; no definite D call. Specimen: peripheral blood mononuclear cells (PBMCs), collected when the disease was refractory, from a patient treated with antithyroid drugs. The CDR3 nucleotides read TGTGCCAGCAGCCCGCACCAGGTGGCTAATGAAAAACTGTTTTTT. This translates into CASSPHQVANEKLFF.